This TCR beta chain originates from a study of blood T cell repertoires in COVID-19. At the level of the study: Whether acute or convalescent, the COVID-19 samples came from the United States, Italy and Spain.

This clone was found once. Trimming at V came to 1 base and at J to 2 bases, leaving 6 bases not matched to a gene. This CDR3 has 16 amino acids. Germline CDR1 and CDR2: SGHAT and FQNNGV. How the authors handled the data: Amplification of reference gene primers was used by the study to estimate nucleated cell counts. The data were produced by immunoSEQ multiplex PCR, yet TCRdb's version contains in-frame clones alone and is incomplete. Clonal size and the V and J genes are those of that table, whereas D and trimming came from the DNA. The table lists around 250,000 clones, around 84% of them singletons.

This chain links TRBV11-2 with TRBJ2-7; TRBD1 matches at 9 bases. This receptor was obtained from an older woman with active or convalescent COVID-19. Sequences were obtained from peripheral blood. The CDR3: CASSLGLTGGTYEQYF. CDR3 DNA: TGTGCCAGCAGCTTAGGTTTGACAGGGGGGACCTACGAGCAGTACTTC.